Below are 14 T cell receptor beta chains sequenced from a single sample in a study of human T cells and chemical hapten exposure. Time point reported: pre-sensitization, week 0. As to treatment: therapeutic diphenylcyclopropenone sensitization with weekly scalp DPC. TCRdb reprocessed the RACE reads with MiXCR, giving one entry per CDR3 protein. The table lists 35,000 to 50,000 distinct CDR3 sequences, about 10% of them singletons. The specimen was whole blood, collected in connection with sensitization to the hapten diphenylcyclopropenone (DPC). These receptor sequences come from a man aged 25 to 40 with alopecia areata. Some clones in this sample may be carry-over from other donors' samples.

The V call is TRBV5-1, the J call TRBJ2-1; 13 bases align to TRBD2. The CDR3 is 15 amino acids. Germline values: CDR1 SGHRS, CDR2 YFSETQ. V shed 3 bases and J 8 bases; nucleotides not matched to a gene: 5. The CDR3 region is CASSYGLAGVYEQFF. In nucleotides, the CDR3 is TGCGCCAGCAGCTATGGACTAGCGGGGGTTTATGAGCAGTTCTTC.

Comments on this clonotype: A much larger clone is a single base away; this may be a read error. J is TRBJ2-3 and V is TRBV20-1; 10 nucleotides match TRBD1. This CDR3 has 14 amino acids. With 6 bases clipped from V and 4 bases from J, the junction kept 7 bases outside the gene matches. Germline values: CDR1 DFQATT, CDR2 SNEGSKA (reference sequence). The CDR3 loop reads CSAKTGGLSDTQYF. DNA for the CDR3: TGCAGTGCCAAGACAGGGGGCCTCTCAGATACGCAGTATTTT.

This clonotype has a count of ten or more. The chain has TRBV28 and TRBJ2-7; D is unclear. The CDR3 is 10 amino acids. Germline CDR1 and CDR2: MDHEN and SYDVKM. V lost 8 bases to trimming and J lost 6 bases, with 8 bases between them. The CDR3 nucleotides read TGTGCCAGCCCTTTTCTCGAGCAGTACGTC. Translating it yields CASPFLEQYV.

Ten or more counts support this clonotype. The chain couples TRBV25-1 to TRBJ1-5; perhaps TRBD1 as D (5 bases). Germline V lookup: CDR1 MGHDK, CDR2 SYGVNS. The V and J ends lost 0 bases and 5 bases respectively, with 14 bases between them. The CDR3 sequence is 16 residues long. The CDR3 nucleotides are TGTGCCAGCAGTGAATACGGACACCTAGGGGATCAGCCCCAGCATTTT. It codes for CASSEYGHLGDQPQHF.

The chain combines TRBV4-3 with TRBJ1-6, with D unresolved. Trimming left V 1 base short and J 7 bases short, with 11 bases between. The germline V gene encodes CDR1 LGHNA and CDR2 YSLEER. This CDR3 is 15 amino acids long. CDR3 in amino acids: CASSQVWAVNSPLHF. The CDR3 coding sequence is TGCGCCAGCAGCCAAGTTTGGGCAGTAAATTCACCCCTCCACTTT.

CDR3 sequence: CASRIAKNIQYF. CDR3 sequence (DNA): TGTGCCAGCAGGATAGCCAAAAACATTCAGTACTTC. This rearrangement joins TRBV11-2 to TRBJ2-4; D is ambiguous. Germline V CDR1 and CDR2: SGHAT, FQNNGV. This CDR3 spans 12 amino acids. Trimming stripped 6 bases from V and 0 bases from J, with 3 bases between.

This sequence joins TRBV7-2 and TRBJ1-3, with D hard to call. This CDR3 has 14 residues. V was trimmed by 0 bases and J by 0 bases, leaving 3 bases between them. The germline V gene encodes CDR1 SGHTA and CDR2 FQGNSA. The CDR3 nucleotides are TGTGCCAGCAGCTTAGCGAGCTCTGGAAACACCATATATTTT. Translating gives CASSLASSGNTIYF.

The chain links TRBV12-3 or TRBV12-4 to TRBJ2-1; either TRBD1 or TRBD2 may supply D (5 bases each). The V gene lost 7 bases and the J gene lost 6 bases, with 22 bases spanning the gap. CDR3 length: 16 amino acids. CDR3 sequence reads: CASTYLGSGTPNEQFF. In DNA, the CDR3 is TGTGCCAGCACCTACCTTGGGAGTGGGACCCCCAATGAGCAGTTCTTC.

This clonotype has a count of ten or more. This rearrangement joins TRBV29-1 to TRBJ2-5, with 11 bases fitting TRBD1. The CDR3 runs 15 residues. Unmatched junction bases numbered 6, after V lost 2 bases and J lost 4 bases. CDR1 and CDR2 from the germline V gene are SQVTM and ANQGSEA. The CDR3 DNA sequence: TGCAGCGTTGAATATGCGGGGACAGGGGGAGAGACCCAGTACTTC. Translating it yields CSVEYAGTGGETQYF.

This rearrangement joins TRBV29-1 to TRBJ1-1; D uncertain. The CDR3 has 10 residues. Trimming took 7 bases from V and 2 from J, leaving 5 bases between them. Germline V CDR1 and CDR2: SQVTM, ANQGSEA. This CDR3 reads CSAGNTEAFF. The CDR3 nucleotides read TGCAGCGCTGGTAACACTGAAGCTTTCTTT.

The rearrangement uses TRBV28 and TRBJ2-1; TRBD1 matches 9 bases. J lost 4 bases, V lost 7 bases, and 11 bases had no gene match. The germline V gene has CDR1 MDHEN and CDR2 SYDVKM. This CDR3 is built from 16 residues. The CDR3 region is CASTHDRGGHYNEQFF. DNA of the CDR3: TGTGCCAGCACTCACGACAGGGGGGGGCATTACAATGAGCAGTTCTTC.

Ten or more counts support this clonotype. The CDR3 coding sequence is TGCGCCAGCAGCTTGGGGCGGCCCAATGAGCAGTTCTTC. Its translation is CASSLGRPNEQFF. This rearrangement joins TRBV5-1 to TRBJ2-1, with D hard to call. Germline CDR1 is SGHRS and CDR2 is YFSETQ. Trimming removed 0 bases at V and 6 bases at J, with 7 bases between. The CDR3 runs to 13 residues. Full variable domain (remainder filled in from reference TRBV5-1 and TRBJ2-1): KAGVTQTPRYLIKTRGQQVTLSCSPISGHRSVSWYQQTPGQGLQFLFEYFSETQRNKGNFPGRFSGRQFSNSRSEMNVSTLELGDSALYLCASSLGRPNEQFFGPGTRLTVL.

J is TRBJ2-1 and V is TRBV28; D is unclear. V was cut by 7 bases and J by 8 bases, with 6 bases left in between. CDR3 length equals 10 residues. CDR1 is MDHEN and CDR2 is SYDVKM in the germline V gene. In DNA form, the CDR3 reads TGTGCCAGCAAGAAGTATGAGCAGTTCTTC. Its protein is CASKKYEQFF.

This sequence joins TRBV6-6 and TRBJ2-3; 16 nucleotides agree with TRBD2. This CDR3 contains 20 residues. Trimming removed 2 bases from V and 1 base from J; junction bases left unmatched: 9. The germline gives CDR1 MNHNY, CDR2 SVGAGI (reference sequence). The CDR3 region has the DNA TGTGCCAGCAGTTACCCGGGACTAGCGGGAGGGAGGTCCGGCACAGATACGCAGTATTTT. This codes for CASSYPGLAGGRSGTDTQYF.